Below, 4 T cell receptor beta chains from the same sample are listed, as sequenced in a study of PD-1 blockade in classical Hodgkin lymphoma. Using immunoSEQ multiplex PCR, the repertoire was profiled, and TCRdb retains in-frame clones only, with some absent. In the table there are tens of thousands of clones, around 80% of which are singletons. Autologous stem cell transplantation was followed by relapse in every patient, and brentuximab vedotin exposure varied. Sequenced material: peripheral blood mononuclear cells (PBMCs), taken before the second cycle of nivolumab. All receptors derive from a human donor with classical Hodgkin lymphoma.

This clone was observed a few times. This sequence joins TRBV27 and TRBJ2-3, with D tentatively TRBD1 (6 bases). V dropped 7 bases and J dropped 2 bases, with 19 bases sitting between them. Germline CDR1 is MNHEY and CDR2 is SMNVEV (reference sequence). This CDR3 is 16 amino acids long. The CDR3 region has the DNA TGTGCCAGCATTAAACGGGACACCCTAATCACAGATACGCAGTATTTT. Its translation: CASIKRDTLITDTQYF.

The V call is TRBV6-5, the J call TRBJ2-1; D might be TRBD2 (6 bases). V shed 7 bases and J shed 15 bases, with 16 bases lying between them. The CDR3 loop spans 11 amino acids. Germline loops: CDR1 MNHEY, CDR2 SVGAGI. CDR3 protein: CASTGGLGRFF. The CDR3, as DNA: TGTGCCAGCACAGGAGGGCTGGGTAGGTTCTTC.

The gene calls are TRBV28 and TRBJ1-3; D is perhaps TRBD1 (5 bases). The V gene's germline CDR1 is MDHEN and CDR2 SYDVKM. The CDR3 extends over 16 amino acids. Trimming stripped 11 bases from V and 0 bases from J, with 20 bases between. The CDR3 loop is CASKEAADSSGNTIYF. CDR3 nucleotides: TGTGCCTCCAAAGAGGCAGCCGACAGCTCTGGAAACACCATATATTTT.

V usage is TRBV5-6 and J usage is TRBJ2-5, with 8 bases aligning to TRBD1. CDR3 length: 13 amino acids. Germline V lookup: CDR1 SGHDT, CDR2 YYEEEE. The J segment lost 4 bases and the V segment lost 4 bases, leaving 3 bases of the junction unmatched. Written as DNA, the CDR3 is TGTGCCAGCAGCGTGGGACAGGCAGAGACCCAGTACTTC. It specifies CASSVGQAETQYF.